The 3 T cell receptor beta chains below all came from one sample that was sequenced in a study of blood T cell repertoires in COVID-19. Method: immunoSEQ multiplex PCR; TCRdb's copy keeps in-frame clones and lacks some. The repertoire holds some 330,000 clones, 70% to 90% seen once, with roughly 4.1% in the top ten. Sequencing was done on a sample of peripheral blood. These TCRs come from a woman between 45 and 60 years old with active or convalescent COVID-19.

CDR3 nucleotides: TGCGCCACCTCCGGACAGGGGACCACTGAAGCTTTCTTT. As protein: CATSGQGTTEAFF. The J gene is TRBJ1-1, the V gene TRBV10-2; 9 positions agree with TRBD1. V lost 10 bases and J lost 4; bases outside the gene matches: 7. CDR3 length equals 13 residues. Germline V CDR1 and CDR2: WSHSY, SAAADI.

This chain links TRBV3-1 (or the pseudogene TRBV3-2) with TRBJ2-7; the match to TRBD2 covers 11 bases. This CDR3 has 16 amino acids. Germline CDR1 is LGHDT and CDR2 is YNNKEL (reference sequence). V trimming: 4 bases; J trimming: 4 bases; junction bases outside the gene matches: 9. CDR3 sequence (DNA): TGTGCCAGCAGCCGTGGGGGGACTAGCGGTCCGTACGAGCAGTACTTC. This sequence encodes CASSRGGTSGPYEQYF.

The J gene is TRBJ1-5, the V gene TRBV7-3; 7 positions agree with TRBD1. V dropped 2 bases and J dropped 0; count of bases not matched to a gene: 7. The CDR3 is 17 residues long. Germline V lookup: CDR1 SGHTA, CDR2 FQGTGA. The CDR3 region is CASSLSLTGDSNQPQHF. CDR3 bases: TGTGCCAGCAGCTTATCCCTAACAGGGGATAGCAATCAGCCCCAGCATTTT.